These T cell receptor beta chains were read from a single sample in a study of Ad26.COV2.S vaccination and SARS-CoV-2 variants. Profiled with immunoSEQ multiplex PCR; TCRdb holds only in-frame clones, not every one. This repertoire shows some 350,000 clones, roughly 81% found once; its top ten account for 3.3%. Sequencing used peripheral blood, obtained in a trial of Ad26.COV2.S vaccine versus placebo. The receptors originated from a person between 18 and 59 years old who received the Ad26.COV2.S COVID-19 vaccine or a placebo. Each CDR3 is given with its conserved first and last residue. D genes are given only for firm matches. Clone sizes are given selectively: once, few, many, or a class where the clone is expanded.

clone size	V gene	J gene	D gene	CDR3 protein	CDR3 DNA
.	TRBV4-3	TRBJ2-3	.	CASSRSYRQGIPDTQYF	TGCGCCAGCAGCCGCTCCTACCGGCAGGGGATCCCAGATACGCAGTATTTT
.	TRBV2	TRBJ1-5	.	CASSPGKSTQPQHF	TGTGCCAGCAGTCCGGGAAAATCAACACAGCCCCAGCATTTT
.	TRBV19	TRBJ2-7	TRBD2	CASSTVAASGASYEQYF	TGTGCCAGTAGTACGGTGGCGGCTAGCGGAGCGTCCTACGAGCAGTACTTC
.	TRBV4-2	TRBJ2-7	.	CASSRDLGYEQYF	TGTGCCAGCAGCCGGGACTTGGGTTACGAGCAGTACTTC
.	TRBV30	TRBJ2-1	TRBD2	CAWSDGGALNEQFF	TGTGCCTGGAGTGACGGGGGGGCCCTCAATGAGCAGTTCTTC
.	TRBV7-2	TRBJ2-2	TRBD2	CASSLTRTSGRTGELFF	TGTGCCAGCAGCTTAACCCGGACTAGCGGGAGAACCGGGGAGCTGTTTTTT
.	TRBV5-1	TRBJ2-5	TRBD1	CASSPGGTGVQETQYF	TGCGCCAGCAGCCCTGGGGGGACAGGGGTCCAAGAGACCCAGTACTTC
.	TRBV30	TRBJ1-1	.	CAWRGDGEAFF	TGTGCCTGGAGGGGGGACGGTGAAGCTTTCTTT
once	TRBV18	TRBJ1-5	TRBD1	CASSPGEGTGRQPQHF	TGTGCCAGCTCACCGGGGGAAGGGACAGGAAGGCAGCCCCAGCATTTT
.	TRBV6-6	TRBJ2-1	.	CASRSLGVEQFF	TGTGCCAGCAGATCGCTGGGCGTTGAGCAGTTCTTC
.	TRBV6-5	TRBJ1-3	.	CASSYWGASGNTIYF	TGTGCCAGCAGTTATTGGGGTGCCTCTGGAAACACCATATATTTT
.	TRBV4-1	TRBJ1-5	.	CASSQDGGLEPQHF	TGCGCCAGCAGCCAAGATGGCGGGTTGGAGCCCCAGCATTTT
.	TRBV14	TRBJ2-5	.	CASSQDRGVRETQYF	TGTGCCAGCAGCCAAGATAGGGGCGTCAGAGAGACCCAGTACTTC
.	TRBV27	TRBJ2-1	TRBD2	CAVRLAGGINEQFF	TGTGCCGTACGACTAGCGGGAGGGATTAATGAGCAGTTCTTC
.	TRBV15	TRBJ2-5	.	CATSRDRGGGWETQYF	TGTGCCACCAGCAGAGATCGGGGAGGCGGTTGGGAGACCCAGTACTTC
.	TRBV6-6	TRBJ1-1	.	CASSDSYGTGNTEAFF	TGTGCCAGCAGTGACTCTTACGGAACTGGGAACACTGAAGCTTTCTTT
.	TRBV11-2	TRBJ2-7	TRBD2	CASSLKTSGATKQYF	TGTGCCAGCAGCTTAAAAACTAGCGGTGCTACGAAGCAGTACTTC
once	TRBV19	TRBJ1-5	.	CASKAGGVMPQHF	TGTGCCAGTAAAGCGGGGGGGGTCATGCCCCAGCATTTT
.	TRBV27	TRBJ2-5	.	CASIGGGKTQYF	TGTGCCAGCATTGGGGGTGGGAAGACCCAGTACTTC
.	TRBV3-1/TRBV3-2	TRBJ1-4	.	CASSQDLRRTINEKLFF	TGTGCCAGCAGCCAAGATCTGAGACGGACTATTAATGAAAAACTGTTTTTT
.	TRBV7-2	TRBJ1-2	TRBD1	CASSFSRQGASSGYTF	TGTGCCAGCAGCTTCTCGCGCCAGGGGGCTTCGTCGGGCTACACCTTC
.	TRBV19	TRBJ1-4	.	CASSPGWTNEKLFF	TGTGCCAGTAGTCCAGGGTGGACTAATGAAAAACTGTTTTTT
few	TRBV19	TRBJ1-4	TRBD1	CASTDRMNEKLFF	TGTGCCAGCACGGACAGGATGAATGAAAAACTGTTTTTT
.	TRBV7-9	TRBJ1-1	.	CASSFQTSEAFF	TGTGCCAGCAGCTTTCAAACTTCTGAAGCTTTCTTT
.	TRBV18	TRBJ2-7	TRBD2	CASSPGTSGAYEQYF	TGTGCCAGCTCACCAGGGACTAGCGGCGCCTACGAGCAGTACTTC
.	TRBV11-2	TRBJ1-1	.	CASSFREGTEAFF	TGTGCCAGCAGCTTCAGGGAGGGCACTGAAGCTTTCTTT
.	TRBV11-2	TRBJ2-3	TRBD1	CASTTTGEDTQYF	TGTGCCAGCACCACAACAGGGGAGGATACGCAGTATTTT
.	TRBV28	TRBJ2-2	.	CASSPSSTNTGELFF	TGTGCCAGCAGCCCGAGTAGTACCAACACCGGGGAGCTGTTTTTT
once	TRBV5-5	TRBJ2-7	TRBD2	CASSSFPGGSSYEQYF	TGTGCCAGCAGCTCCTTCCCGGGGGGGAGCTCCTACGAGCAGTACTTC